The 26 T cell receptor beta chains in this list originate from one sample, sequenced in a study of blood T cell repertoires in COVID-19. Method: immunoSEQ multiplex PCR; TCRdb's copy keeps in-frame clones and lacks some. There are 50,000 to 65,000 clones in the sample; just under 95% occur only once, and roughly 6.2% lies in the top ten. The sample consisted of peripheral blood. These receptors originate from a human donor in a cohort sampled during active COVID-19.

The rearrangement links TRBV28 to TRBJ1-3, with a tentative D call TRBD1 (6 bases). Trimming cost V 5 bases and J 4 bases, with 18 bases left between them. Germline lookup yields CDR1 MDHEN and CDR2 SYDVKM. The CDR3 extends over 16 amino acids. CDR3 loop: CASSHYTGLPGNTIYF. The CDR3 DNA sequence: TGTGCCAGCAGTCATTATACAGGGCTACCCGGAAACACCATATATTTT.

The chain recombines TRBV28 with TRBJ1-5, with 7 bases matching TRBD1. The CDR3 has 16 residues. The V gene's germline CDR1 is MDHEN and CDR2 SYDVKM. V lost 4 bases and J lost 4; bases outside the gene matches: 10. The CDR3 DNA sequence: TGTGCCAGCAGTTCAACCATGACAGGGCGGAATCAGCCCCAGCATTTT. Its protein product is CASSSTMTGRNQPQHF.

The chain has TRBV5-1 and TRBJ2-3; 8 nucleotides agree with TRBD2. Per germline, CDR1 SGHRS and CDR2 YFSETQ. CDR3 size: 15 residues. The V and J ends lost 0 bases and 4 bases, in that order; junction bases with no gene match: 4. This chain's CDR3 is CASSLAGRGADTQYF. CDR3 DNA sequence: TGCGCCAGCAGCTTGGCCGGGAGGGGCGCAGATACGCAGTATTTT. Full variable domain (remainder filled in from reference TRBV5-1 and TRBJ2-3): KAGVTQTPRYLIKTRGQQVTLSCSPISGHRSVSWYQQTPGQGLQFLFEYFSETQRNKGNFPGRFSGRQFSNSRSEMNVSTLELGDSALYLCASSLAGRGADTQYFGPGTRLTVL.

The chain uses TRBV3-1 (or the pseudogene TRBV3-2) and TRBJ2-7; TRBD2 matches 14 bases. Germline V gene data show CDR1 as LGHDT and CDR2 as YNNKEL (reference sequence). V gave up 4 bases and J gave up 7 bases; unmatched junction bases: 18. CDR3 size: 19 residues. The CDR3 spells CASSPLRGTSGGKRSEQYF. In DNA, the CDR3 is TGTGCCAGCAGCCCCCTAAGAGGGACTAGCGGGGGTAAACGGTCGGAGCAGTACTTC.

The CDR3 DNA reads as TGTGCCAGCTCTCCCGGGACATCCATTGGGGGTATTCAGTACTTC. Translation: CASSPGTSIGGIQYF. V is TRBV18 and J is TRBJ2-4, with a tentative D call TRBD1 (6 bases). The CDR3 contains 15 residues. Trimming pared 6 bases from V and 10 bases from J, leaving 22 bases between. Germline lookup yields CDR1 KGHSH and CDR2 LQKENI.

The chain links TRBV6-5 to TRBJ2-1; D is perhaps TRBD1 (6 bases). The CDR3 covers 13 residues. V lost 2 bases, J lost 8 bases, and 10 bases lay in between. CDR1 and CDR2 (germline): MNHEY, SVGAGI. The CDR3: CASSYARGDEQFF. Written as DNA, the CDR3 is TGTGCCAGCAGTTACGCCAGGGGCGATGAGCAGTTCTTC.

This chain joins TRBV27 and TRBJ1-6, with TRBD1 as a possible D gene (5 bases). This CDR3 is 19 amino acids long. Germline V gene sequence: CDR1 MNHEY, CDR2 SMNVEV (reference sequence). V dropped 7 bases and J dropped 2 bases, with 24 bases sitting between them. CDR3 in DNA: TGTGCCAGCACCCAAAGGGGTCGACTGGGCCCTCCCTATAATTCACCCCTCCACTTT. Its protein product is CASTQRGRLGPPYNSPLHF.

The gene calls are TRBV7-2 and TRBJ2-7, with a weak D call TRBD2 (6 bases). The V end lost 6 bases, the J end lost 7 bases, and 19 bases lay between the germline ends. In germline, CDR1 is SGHTA, CDR2 FQGNSA. CDR3 size: 14 residues. The CDR3 sequence is CASRWRGTSMEQYF. CDR3 DNA sequence: TGTGCCAGCAGATGGCGCGGGACGAGTATGGAGCAGTACTTC.

The chain recombines TRBV11-3 with TRBJ2-7, with 10 bases identical to TRBD1. J was trimmed by 6 bases and V by 8 bases; bases with no gene match: 10. Germline V lookup: CDR1 SGHNT, CDR2 YENEEA. The CDR3 runs 14 residues. Here the CDR3 DNA reads TGTGCCAGCGGGCCGGGACAGGGGATCTCCGAGCAGTACTTC. Translating it yields CASGPGQGISEQYF.

CDR3 in DNA: TGCAGTGCTAGTACTCAGGGGACTAGCGGGGGGTTCGCAGATACGCAGTATTTT. Translation gives CSASTQGTSGGFADTQYF. V and J are TRBV20-1 and TRBJ2-3; 15 bases align to TRBD2. Germline trimming cut 3 bases from V and 4 bases from J; bases unmatched to any gene: 11. The CDR3 has 18 residues. Germline V gives CDR1 DFQATT, CDR2 SNEGSKA (reference sequence).

The chain links TRBV7-8 to TRBJ1-4; possible D gene TRBD1, 6 bases. V was trimmed by 5 bases and J by 5 bases, leaving 18 bases between them. This CDR3 comprises 16 residues. Germline V gene data show CDR1 as SGHVS and CDR2 as FQNEAQ. The CDR3 coding sequence is TGTGCCAGCAGCCCTGCCGGGGGGGGCGGAAATGAAAAACTGTTTTTT. This codes for CASSPAGGGGNEKLFF.

Turning to this clone: The DNA is left out, because the CDR3 cannot be placed on it with certainty; the CDR3 is given as TCRdb lists it. The chain is built from TRBV27 and TRBJ2-3; the D call of TRBD2 is as the table states it, not checked on the DNA. Germline CDR1 MNHEY, CDR2 SMNVEV (reference sequence). The CDR3 contains 17 residues when both ends are counted. The CDR3 loop is CASSSSWLAGASDTQYF.

V is TRBV27 and J is TRBJ2-7, with D unresolved. Germline V gives CDR1 MNHEY, CDR2 SMNVEV (reference sequence). The CDR3 contains 12 residues. V lost 6 bases to trimming and J lost 6 bases, with 12 bases between them. This CDR3 is CASSHLSGEQYF. The CDR3 DNA reads as TGTGCCAGCAGCCACCTCTCGGGCGAGCAGTACTTC.

A single count supports this clone. The CDR3 region is CASGPPGRDQPQHF. The CDR3 DNA follows: TGTGCTAGTGGTCCACCCGGGAGGGATCAGCCCCAGCATTTT. The rearrangement uses TRBV12-5 and TRBJ1-5, with no clear D. The V gene's germline CDR1 is LGHNT and CDR2 FRNRAP. The CDR3 consists of 14 residues. Trimming took off 5 bases at V and 5 bases at J, with 13 bases between the two ends.

This clone appeared once. V gene TRBV19 combines with J gene TRBJ2-3; a possible D gene is TRBD2 (6 bases). The CDR3 is 15 amino acids. V lost 1 base, J lost 2 bases, and 10 bases lay in between. Germline CDR1 and CDR2: LNHDA and SQIVND (reference sequence). The CDR3 nucleotides read TGTGCCAGTAGTATAGGGGCGGGACCCACAGATACGCAGTATTTT. Amino acid sequence: CASSIGAGPTDTQYF.

V gene TRBV7-6 combines with J gene TRBJ1-1; D may be TRBD1 (5 bases). The germline V gene has CDR1 SGHVS and CDR2 FNYEAQ. The CDR3 runs to 11 residues. Trimming pared 2 bases from V and 8 bases from J, leaving 6 bases between. This CDR3 is CASSLQGEAFF. Here the CDR3 DNA reads TGTGCCAGCAGCTTACAGGGAGAAGCTTTCTTT.

The genes are TRBV30 and TRBJ1-1, with TRBD1 as a possible D gene (6 bases). The CDR3 is 11 amino acids. Germline V CDR1 and CDR2: GTSNPN, SVGIG (reference sequence). Trimming took off 2 bases at V and 7 bases at J, with 8 bases between the two ends. CDR3 residues: CAWSSTGEAFF. As DNA, the CDR3 is TGTGCCTGGAGTTCGACAGGTGAAGCTTTCTTT.

This sequence joins TRBV27 and TRBJ2-3, with 10 bases lining up with TRBD2. This CDR3 has 16 amino acids. In germline, CDR1 is MNHEY, CDR2 SMNVEV (reference sequence). Germline trimming cut 5 bases from V and 4 bases from J; bases unmatched to any gene: 9. The DNA for the CDR3 is TGTGCCAGCAGTCATCCTAGCGGGGGTTTAGCAGATACGCAGTATTTT. Protein: CASSHPSGGLADTQYF.

The V gene is TRBV6-5, the J gene TRBJ2-3, with TRBD1 matching over 7 bases. Germline V gives CDR1 MNHEY, CDR2 SVGAGI. The CDR3 runs 14 residues. Losses at the gene ends were 7 bases for V and 1 base for J; bases not matched to a gene: 5. The CDR3 protein is CASTTGQRTDTQYF. The CDR3 DNA reads as TGTGCCAGCACAACGGGACAGCGCACAGATACGCAGTATTTT.

This rearrangement joins TRBV19 to TRBJ1-1, with 7 bases matching TRBD1. The germline gives CDR1 LNHDA, CDR2 SQIVND (reference sequence). V was clipped by 5 bases and J by 8 bases; unmatched bases: 8. This CDR3 has 13 amino acids. The CDR3 DNA reads TGTGCCAGTAGTTTTGGGGGACAGCCCGAAGCTTTCTTT. Translation gives CASSFGGQPEAFF.

This clone was detected once. This chain links TRBV5-1 with TRBJ1-1, with TRBD1 identical over 11 bases. Germline V gene data show CDR1 as SGHRS and CDR2 as YFSETQ. Losses at the gene ends were 4 bases for V and 5 bases for J; bases not matched to a gene: 7. This CDR3 has 15 residues. As DNA, the CDR3 is TGCGCCAGCAGCGCATCCGGGACAGGGGGAACTGAAGCTTTCTTT. Its translation is CASSASGTGGTEAFF.

The chain carries TRBV10-3 and TRBJ2-3; 7 bases map to TRBD1. The germline V gene encodes CDR1 ENHRY and CDR2 SYGVKD. The CDR3 contains 14 residues. Trimming removed 3 bases from V and 7 bases from J; junction bases left unmatched: 7. CDR3 DNA sequence: TGTGCCATCAGTGATATGACAGGGAGACATACGCAGTATTTT. Amino acids: CAISDMTGRHTQYF.

The chain is built from TRBV6-5 and TRBJ2-7, with D perhaps matching TRBD1 (6 bases). Germline CDR1 reads MNHEY; CDR2 reads SVGAGI. There are 14 residues in the CDR3. With 4 bases removed from V and 7 bases from J, the gap between germline ends came to 17 bases. CDR3 residues: CASSFFNRVMEQYF. The CDR3 DNA sequence: TGTGCCAGCAGTTTCTTCAACAGGGTAATGGAGCAGTACTTC.

The rearrangement links TRBV7-2 to TRBJ1-2, with 8 bases matching TRBD1. Looked up from germline, CDR1 is SGHTA and CDR2 is FQGNSA. Unmatched junction bases numbered 4, after V lost 4 bases and J lost 3 bases. This CDR3 is built from 14 residues. The CDR3 reads CASSSTTGDYGYTF. DNA for the CDR3: TGTGCCAGCAGCTCGACGACAGGGGACTATGGCTACACCTTC.

The V call is TRBV7-2, the J call TRBJ1-2, with 9 bases that match TRBD1. Trimming cost V 4 bases and J 8 bases; bases outside gene matches: 14. The length of the CDR3 is 16 residues. Germline values: CDR1 SGHTA, CDR2 FQGNSA. This CDR3 reads CASSSITGTGLGGYTF. In DNA form, the CDR3 reads TGTGCCAGCAGCTCGATAACCGGGACAGGGCTGGGCGGCTACACCTTC.

The gene calls are TRBV3-1 (or the pseudogene TRBV3-2) and TRBJ2-3; TRBD2 aligns across 11 bases. This CDR3 has 19 residues. With 1 base clipped from V and 5 bases from J, the junction kept 14 bases outside the gene matches. Germline V CDR1 and CDR2: LGHDT, YNNKEL (reference sequence). CDR3 DNA: TGTGCCAGCAGCCAAGCCCCAGTAGGTAGCGGGAGGGCAGTAGATACGCAGTATTTT. This gives the protein CASSQAPVGSGRAVDTQYF.